This TCR beta chain comes out of a study of CD8+CD57+ T cells in acquired aplastic anemia (dated 2018 in TCRdb). For the wider study: A mean of about 3.2 ug of DNA, ranging from 0.2 to 27.4 ug, was extracted from sorted CD4+ and CD8+ cells. CD8+CD57+ expansion was defined as a frequency above the mean frequency observed in healthy subjects.

Expansion of CD8+CD57+ cells had been shown by flow cytometry in the patients chosen for sequencing. All patients had severe acquired aplastic anemia diagnosed by International Study of Aplastic Anemia and Agranulocytosis and Camitta criteria. Patients had received no therapy at the time of blood sampling. The study deep-sequenced TCR repertoires of sorted CD4+ and CD8+ blood T cells from severe aplastic anemia patients and healthy subjects. In the USA, patient enrollment took place under clinicaltrials.gov protocols 00001620, 01623167, 00001397, 00071045, 00081523 and 00961064. Ficoll-Paque density gradient centrifugation was used to isolate peripheral blood mononuclear cells. Before DNA extraction, CD4+ and CD8+ T cells were sorted by FACS or by magnetic beads. The CDR3 numbers 13 residues from cysteine through phenylalanine. Only the CDR3 DNA stays, 39 bases, in frame from base 1. At the junction V is shortened by 4 bases and J by 5 bases, with 11 bases in between. The germline V gene sets CDR1 to SGHVS and CDR2 to FQNEAQ.

Genomic DNA served as template for TCR beta VDJ combination and CDR3 sequence profiling. An Illumina HiSeq 2000 was used for TCR repertoire sequencing. On the study's bioinformatics: TRBV/TRBJ rearrangement plots, CDR3 size and DJ length profiles, and Simpson's diversity index were used to evaluate the repertoires. The immunodominant clone was defined as the most abundant DNA sequence in deep sequencing data. CDR3 amino acid sequences were screened for sharing across subjects and were compared with published repertoires and the VDJdb database. Through fastp at Q25 and MiXCR, TCRdb rebuilt clones from the public reads, retaining in-frame beta chains. For every CDR3 protein sequence, its rows merge into one entry that carries the most common genes and DNA. These V and J calls rely on TCRdb rather than the paper's analysis. The sample yields under 200,000 distinct CDR3 sequences; around half were counted once. The biggest ten clones account for around a third of the sample.

This clonotype showed up just a few times. Its target antigen remains unknown. No clone much larger than this one lies a single base away; base qualities are absent. General conclusions and limits of the study: Some 31 CD8+ CDR3 sequences were shared between patients and controls but appeared highly expressed in patients and within their immunodominant clones. No significant difference in CD8+ Simpson's diversity was found between patients and healthy controls (P=0.060).

The sequence was obtained from a human donor with aplastic anemia. The sequence links TRBV7-8 to TRBJ2-5, with no confident D gene call. The sequencing sample was made of sorted CD4+, CD8+, or CD8+CD57+ T cells (not recorded which) from PBMCs. The CDR3 region: CASSSAPFETQYF. The DNA is TGTGCCAGCAGCTCCGCCCCGTTCGAGACCCAGTACTTC.